The clone carrying this T cell receptor (beta chain) has ten or more counts. The ends lost 5 bases at V and 6 bases at J; junction bases unmatched: 8. From germline, CDR1 is MDHEN and CDR2 SYDVKM. The CDR3 totals 15 residues. This entry belongs to a study of Graves' ophthalmopathy and Graves' hyperthyroidism. For repertoire sequencing, the TCR beta CDR3 regions were amplified from RNA transcripts. RT-PCR was first run with HTBI primers, then multiplex PCR in a second round. Each CDR3 protein is one row after TCRdb ran MiXCR on the multiplex PCR reads. The table records roughly 420,000 distinct CDR3 sequences, around a fifth of them present only once.

The sequence was obtained from a young woman with stable Graves' hyperthyroidism. The chain employs TRBV28 and TRBJ2-4, with 9 bases matching TRBD2. The sequencing input was peripheral blood. CDR3 nucleotide sequence: TGTGCCAGCAGTCCCTCAGTGGGACTAGCAAACATTCAGTACTTC. Encoded protein: CASSPSVGLANIQYF.